The sequence of this T cell receptor beta chain was determined in a study of blood T cell repertoires in COVID-19. Study-wide context: Samples of COVID-19 (acute and convalescent) were obtained from the United States, Italy and Spain. Nucleic acid was either cDNA or gDNA, and it came from T cells, B-cell-depleted T cells, or PBMCs.

Profiling relied on immunoSEQ multiplex PCR, and the TCRdb table lists in-frame clones only, not all of them. The table lists 200,000 to 250,000 clones, 80% to 90% of them singletons. The CDR3 spans 12 residues. Germline V lookup: CDR1 MNHEY, CDR2 SVGAGI. V lost 6 bases and J lost 12, with 12 bases in between. The V and J genes are TRBV6-5 and TRBJ1-6, with D possibly TRBD1 on 5 matching bases. The TCR sequence derives from a woman between 50 and 59 years old with active or convalescent COVID-19. Sequenced sample: peripheral blood. The CDR3 protein is CASRPTQGPLHF. The CDR3 nucleotides read TGTGCCAGCAGGCCCACCCAGGGACCCCTCCACTTT.